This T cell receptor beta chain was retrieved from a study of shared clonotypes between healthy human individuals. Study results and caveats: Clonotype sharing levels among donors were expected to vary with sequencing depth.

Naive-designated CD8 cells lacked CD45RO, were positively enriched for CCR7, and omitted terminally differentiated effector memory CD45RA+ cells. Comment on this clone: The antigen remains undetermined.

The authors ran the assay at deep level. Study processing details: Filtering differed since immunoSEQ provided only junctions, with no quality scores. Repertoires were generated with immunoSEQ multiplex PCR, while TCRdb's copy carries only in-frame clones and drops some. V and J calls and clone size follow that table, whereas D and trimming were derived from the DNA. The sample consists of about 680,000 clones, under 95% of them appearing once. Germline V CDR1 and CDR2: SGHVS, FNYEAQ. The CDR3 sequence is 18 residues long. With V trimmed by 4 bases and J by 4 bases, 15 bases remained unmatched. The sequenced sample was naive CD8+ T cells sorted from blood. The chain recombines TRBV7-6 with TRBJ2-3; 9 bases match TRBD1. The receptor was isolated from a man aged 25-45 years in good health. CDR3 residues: CASSSKVGDRVGADTQYF. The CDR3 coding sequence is TGTGCCAGCAGCTCAAAGGTTGGGGACAGGGTGGGGGCAGATACGCAGTATTTT.